A selection of T cell receptor beta chains follows, all from one sample in a study of blood T cell repertoires in COVID-19. Profiling relied on immunoSEQ multiplex PCR, and the TCRdb table lists in-frame clones only, not all of them. The table lists 150,000 or so clones, more than 75% of them singletons. Sequencing was done on a sample of peripheral blood. These receptors came from a human donor with acute or convalescent COVID-19. The donor label of this sample is uncertain. CDR3s include the opening cysteine and the closing phenylalanine or tryptophan. Each record gives: V gene, J gene, D gene, clone size, CDR3 protein, CDR3 DNA. A D gene is named only where the DNA matches it firmly. Size tells how often a clone was seen (once, few, many) or the class of an expanded clone, and some rows leave it out.

TRBV7-3,TRBJ2-2,TRBD1,.,CASSLTGQGVTGELFF,TGTGCCAGCAGCTTAACGGGACAGGGGGTTACCGGGGAGCTGTTTTTT
TRBV3-1/TRBV3-2,TRBJ1-1,TRBD1,.,CASSQDITGALNTEAFF,TGTGCCAGCAGCCAAGATATAACAGGGGCATTGAACACTGAAGCTTTCTTT
TRBV7-5,TRBJ1-2,.,.,CVRSLDGTGAPLSYGYTF,TGTGTCAGAAGCTTGGATGGGACAGGGGCCCCACTTTCCTATGGCTACACCTTC
TRBV5-1,TRBJ1-3,.,.,CASSAGGAQGLSGNTIYF,TGCGCCAGCAGCGCCGGGGGGGCGCAGGGGCTTTCTGGAAACACCATATATTTT
TRBV7-8,TRBJ2-5,.,.,CASSLNHGGTQYF,TGTGCCAGCAGCTTAAACCACGGAGGGACCCAGTACTTC
TRBV7-9,TRBJ1-1,TRBD1,.,CASSIRQGASTEAFF,TGTGCCAGCAGCATTCGACAGGGGGCGAGTACTGAAGCTTTCTTT
TRBV6-4,TRBJ2-7,TRBD1,few,CASSPGQGSYEQYF,TGTGCCAGCAGTCCGGGACAGGGATCCTACGAGCAGTACTTC
TRBV6-5,TRBJ1-5,.,few,CASSLTFNQPQHF,TGTGCCAGCAGCCTCACTTTCAATCAGCCCCAGCATTTT
TRBV10-2,TRBJ1-4,TRBD1,once,CATRTGLLSNEKLFF,TGCGCCACCAGGACAGGCCTGCTGAGTAATGAAAAACTGTTTTTT
TRBV5-1,TRBJ2-2,.,once,CASSLVAGANTGELFF,TGCGCCAGCAGCTTGGTGGCAGGCGCGAACACCGGGGAGCTGTTTTTT
TRBV21-1,TRBJ1-2,.,.,CASPAGGNYGYTF,TGTGCCAGCCCGGCAGGGGGTAACTATGGCTACACCTTC
TRBV5-4,TRBJ1-2,TRBD1,.,CASTRQGQSYGYTF,TGTGCCAGCACCCGACAGGGTCAGAGCTATGGCTACACCTTC
TRBV6-5,TRBJ2-5,TRBD2,few,CASRPGLVETQYF,TGTGCCAGCAGGCCCGGACTAGTAGAGACCCAGTACTTC
TRBV7-9,TRBJ1-5,TRBD1,.,CASSRGQGSQPQHF,TGTGCCAGCAGCCGGGGACAGGGTAGTCAGCCCCAGCATTTT
TRBV18,TRBJ1-5,.,.,CASSFGPAGQPQHF,TGTGCCAGCTCATTTGGACCCGCGGGTCAGCCCCAGCATTTT
TRBV5-1,TRBJ1-1,TRBD1,.,CASSPGWGQGSFLGTEAFF,TGCGCCAGCAGCCCGGGTTGGGGACAGGGTAGTTTCTTGGGGACTGAAGCTTTCTTT
TRBV29-1,TRBJ1-1,.,once,CSVAPRENTEAFF,TGCAGCGTCGCACCCCGGGAGAACACTGAAGCTTTCTTT
TRBV6-5,TRBJ2-3,.,.,CASSSFQGVRTDTQYF,TGTGCCAGCAGTTCCTTCCAGGGCGTTAGGACAGATACGCAGTATTTT
TRBV2,TRBJ2-2,.,.,CASSDNPAGELFF,TGTGCCAGCTCCGATAACCCGGCCGGGGAGCTGTTTTTT
TRBV5-8,TRBJ2-2,.,.,CASSFGSPRTGELFF,TGTGCCAGCAGTTTTGGGTCCCCGCGGACCGGGGAGCTGTTTTTT
TRBV23-1,TRBJ2-1,.,.,CASIQGKKTDEQFF,TGCGCCAGCATACAGGGTAAAAAAACGGATGAGCAGTTCTTC
TRBV3-1/TRBV3-2,TRBJ1-4,.,once,CASSQVEEPQRATNEKLFF,TGTGCCAGCAGCCAAGTTGAGGAACCTCAGAGGGCGACTAATGAAAAACTGTTTTTT
TRBV7-6,TRBJ2-1,TRBD2,.,CASSSIIEAGGEQFF,TGTGCCAGCAGCTCCATCATTGAAGCGGGGGGAGAGCAGTTCTTC
TRBV4-2,TRBJ2-7,.,.,CASSQEYSRGTYEQYF,TGTGCCAGCAGCCAAGAGTATTCGCGGGGCACCTACGAGCAGTACTTC
TRBV7-9,TRBJ1-2,TRBD1,.,CASSPRDRLGYTF,TGTGCCAGCAGCCCCCGGGACAGGCTTGGCTACACCTTC
TRBV11-1,TRBJ1-3,TRBD1,.,CASGQAGNTIYF,TGTGCCAGCGGACAGGCTGGAAACACCATATATTTT
TRBV30,TRBJ2-1,TRBD2,.,CAWSVRTSGVSYNEQFF,TGTGCCTGGAGTGTACGGACTAGCGGGGTCTCCTACAATGAGCAGTTCTTC
TRBV29-1,TRBJ1-6,.,.,CSVREGGNSPLHF,TGCAGCGTGAGGGAGGGGGGGAATTCACCCCTCCACTTT
TRBV19,TRBJ1-1,.,.,CASADRPNTEAFF,TGTGCCAGTGCGGACAGACCGAACACTGAAGCTTTCTTT
TRBV7-3,TRBJ2-3,.,.,CASSLTADTQYF,TGTGCCAGCAGCCTGACAGCAGATACGCAGTATTTT
TRBV3-1/TRBV3-2,TRBJ2-2,.,.,CASSPLQVGNTGELFF,TGTGCCAGCAGCCCCCTACAGGTCGGCAACACCGGGGAGCTGTTTTTT
TRBV5-1,TRBJ2-3,.,once,CASSLDVYTQYF,TGCGCCAGCAGCTTGGATGTATATACGCAGTATTTT
TRBV4-1,TRBJ1-2,TRBD1,.,CASSRMTGGKDYGYTF,TGCGCCAGCAGCCGAATGACAGGGGGCAAGGACTATGGCTACACCTTC